What follows describes a single T cell receptor (beta chain). The target antigen is unknown. CDR3 length equals 15 residues. V lost 2 bases and J lost 2, with 13 bases in between. The germline CDR1 and CDR2 sequences are LGHNT and FRNRAP. This sample was included in a study of post-analysis software for immune sequencing data. About the study: The disease courses covered relapsing-remitting, secondary progressive and progressive-relapsing multiple sclerosis.

Study-wide points: Five or six TRBV segments appeared more often in patients than in controls, and TRBV5-6, TRBV5-1 and TRBV20-1 were among these. Same-batch preparations were strongly co-clustered by F measure. Relative to controls, patients with multiple sclerosis showed significantly lower normalized Chao1 diversity.

The TCR beta cDNA libraries contained unique molecular identifiers. cDNA molecules numbering about 480,000 came from about 0.94 to 9.7 million T cells. TCRdb re-analysed the PCR reads in MiXCR, keeping a single row per CDR3 protein. The profile shows under 900,000 distinct CDR3 sequences, roughly 50% of them singletons. The sequence was obtained from a girl under 18 with multiple sclerosis. The sample comprised blood. The rearrangement links TRBV12-5 to TRBJ2-7; D gene unclear. The CDR3 coding sequence is TGTGCTAGTGGTTTGTCCACCGGGTTAACCTACGAGCAGTACTTC. It codes for CASGLSTGLTYEQYF.